This T cell receptor beta chain was captured by sequencing in a study of blood T cell repertoires in COVID-19. Study details: PBMCs, B-cell-depleted T cells, or T cells were the source of the cDNA or gDNA that made up the material.

The repertoire was sequenced with immunoSEQ multiplex PCR; TCRdb's copy has only in-frame clones and lacks some. The table records some 170,000 clones, 82% of them present only once. Germline V gene sequence: CDR1 SGHTA, CDR2 FQGNSA. This CDR3 has 16 amino acids. The V segment lost 2 bases and the J segment 1 base; nucleotides outside the gene matches: 7. The sequence derives from a woman between 65 and 79 years old with acute or convalescent COVID-19. The chain joins TRBV7-2 to TRBJ1-2; 7 bases agree with TRBD1. The sequenced sample consisted of peripheral blood. CDR3 sequence reads: CASSLNSGQFNYGYTF. The DNA of the CDR3 is TGTGCCAGCAGCTTAAACTCGGGACAGTTTAACTATGGCTACACCTTC.